This section outlines one T cell receptor (beta chain) sequence together with its context. It lacks a known antigen. Within one base of it there is no much larger clone, and no base qualities were kept. The entry originates in a study of neoadjuvant anti-PD-1 for oral cavity cancer (dated by TCRdb to about 2021). With respect to the entire study: Patients mostly received three to four biweekly doses of nivolumab at 3 mg/kg before curative-intent surgical resection. The parent correlative cohort included roughly 13 patients, with an approximately 30% response rate. Responders were defined as patients with complete response, partial response or stable disease by RECIST 1.1; non-responders were defined as patients with progression. Patients who did not progress were given a fourth nivolumab dose at about day 43 and had definitive surgical resection on days 50-56. The full study reports these points: Only a few patients per response group were included in the TCR analyses, and the authors called for validation in larger cohorts. Higher pretreatment blood Treg/Th17 ratios correlated with both higher pretreatment blood TCRbeta clonality and lower post-treatment tumor TCRbeta clonality. After neoadjuvant nivolumab, T cell clonality (Gini index) in PBMCs was significantly higher in non-responders than in responders.

Via the germline V gene, CDR1 is LGHNA and CDR2 YSLEER. Trimming costs V 0 bases and J 12 bases, and their ends lie 17 bases apart. From cysteine to phenylalanine, the CDR3 is 14 amino acids long. Of the read, only the CDR3 DNA is kept; its 42 bases are in frame from base 1. PBMC libraries used mostly 450 to 500 ng of input genomic DNA for deep sequencing, with six replicates per sample. Following the manufacturer's instructions, the team built TCRbeta libraries using the immunoSEQ hsTCRbeta kit. The completed libraries were mixed into a single pool at 3 nM, then sequenced with an Illumina NovaSeq 6000 S4 flow cell. The authors' analysis ran thus. The immunoSEQ Analyzer was used for raw data preprocessing and quality control. The analysis was limited to productive rearrangements, and each clonotype was defined by a unique CDR3 amino acid sequence. Repertoire clonality was estimated as the Gini-Simpson index, which was computed with the R package tcR. Gini indices were compared with Student's t test, and associations with tumor size change were assessed by Pearson correlation. Drawn from immuneACCESS, this table holds only the in-frame rearrangements with V and J called that TCRdb kept. Clones are partly lost; checked studies trace under half to an unresolved V gene and leave the rest unexplained. V and J calls and clone size are those listed in that table; D and trimming were worked out from the DNA. For this sample the table gives approximately 30,000 clones, of which around four fifths were detected only once. Of the sample, almost 3.5% falls within the top ten clones.

Interpreted using the paper, the time point label stands for: after neoadjuvant nivolumab, at surgical resection. Patients had been newly diagnosed with stage II-IVA oral cavity squamous cell carcinoma, and no prior systemic or radiation treatment had been given to the patients. Everyone in the cohort had locally advanced, HPV-negative oral cavity squamous cell carcinoma. Peripheral blood mononuclear cells were analyzed directly and were not maintained or expanded in culture. The samples were drawn from a longitudinal correlative study tied to a single-arm phase II trial testing neoadjuvant nivolumab in oral cavity squamous cell carcinoma. Subject-matched pre- and post-treatment PBMCs and tumors from three responders and three non-responders were subjected to genomic DNA-based TCRbeta sequencing. Peripheral blood mononuclear cells were collected before nivolumab treatment and again after treatment, at the time of surgery. Genomic DNA was isolated from PBMCs using the Maxwell RSC DNA from Cells kit.

Material: PBMCs, obtained after nivolumab (anti-PD-1) treatment. This chain joins TRBV4-3 to TRBJ1-1; the D segment cannot be called with confidence. The sequence was collected from a person aged 35-80 years with oral cavity squamous cell carcinoma. The CDR3 region reads CASSQDVTGRLTFF. The DNA sequence follows: TGCGCCAGCAGCCAAGATGTAACGGGTCGGTTAACTTTCTTT.